This TCR delta chain is from a study of Vδ1+ human thymocytes. Study-wide results and caveats: Highly polyclonal TRG and TRD repertoires with Gaussian CDR3 length distributions appeared in thymus. Approximately 20% of thymic delta-chain sequences were Vdelta2, with few Vdelta3, unlike blood Vdelta1+ controls.

A note on this clone: Antigen unknown.

After alphabeta T cell depletion, CD3+ Vdelta1+ Vdelta2- thymocytes were sorted. The template was reverse-transcribed extracted RNA. The CDR3 regions were amplified by multiplex PCR from V-gene primers to a constant-region primer. TCRdb re-called clones from the multiplex PCR reads using CATT. The sample carries 70,000 or so delta-chain clones, about 35% recorded once. This CDR3 comprises 23 residues. V was clipped by 2 bases and J by 0 bases; unmatched bases: 24. Looked up from germline, CDR1 is TSWWSYY and CDR2 is QGS. This sequence originates from a boy under two years old who had congenital heart surgery. The sample comprised Vdelta1+ gamma-delta thymocytes from the thymus. Sample subset: FACS-sorted CD3+ TCRalphabeta- TCRVdelta1+ TCRVdelta2- thymocytes. The chain is built from TRDV1 and TRDJ1; TRDD3 matches 10 bases. The CDR3 loop is CALGENAFLKTGGLGKYTDKLIF. CDR3 coding DNA: TGTGCTCTTGGGGAAAACGCCTTCCTAAAGACTGGGGGATTGGGGAAGTACACCGATAAACTCATCTTT.